Given below is one TCR beta chain in context. HTBI primers from iRepertoire and Arm-PCR of CDR3 regions yielded the TCR beta libraries. Each CDR3 protein is one row after TCRdb ran MiXCR on the multiplex PCR reads. The sample holds 400,000 to 500,000 distinct CDR3 sequences, more than 20% seen once. As to time point: persistent/refractory GD, antithyroid drugs over 5 years with positive TRAb. PBMCs provided the RNA from which the TCR library was made. Nine milliliters of peripheral blood went into EDTA tubes. These data belong to a study of regulatory T cells in long-lasting Graves disease. In the study overall: By definition, persistent Graves' disease involved antithyroid drugs for over 5 years alongside positive TSH receptor antibodies.

Germline V gene data show CDR1 as LNHDA and CDR2 as SQIVND (reference sequence). V lost 5 bases, J lost 5 bases, and 10 bases stayed unmatched. The CDR3 runs 16 residues. The rearrangement links TRBV19 to TRBJ2-5, with 11 nucleotides matching TRBD2. The TCR originated in a female donor with Graves disease. Sequencing was performed on peripheral blood mononuclear cells (PBMCs), taken when the disease was refractory, from a patient treated with antithyroid drugs. CDR3 coding DNA: TGTGCCAGTAGTGTCCTCACTAGCGGGAGAACGGAGACCCAGTACTTC. It codes for CASSVLTSGRTETQYF.